This T cell receptor beta chain was identified in a study of T-cell memory formation after mild COVID-19. The overall study: The two donors had largely donor-specific TCR clusters. Study-level points and caveats: Day 15 to 85 contracting clones showed balanced CD4/CD8; later expanders leaned CD4+. Second-wave clones that peaked on day 37 lacked confirmed SARS-CoV-2 specificity.

Trimming removed 1 base from V and 2 bases from J; junction bases left unmatched: 6. The CDR3 runs 17 residues. Looked up from germline, CDR1 is SGHRS and CDR2 is YFSETQ. Employing constant-segment primers, 5'RACE generated TCR alpha and TCR beta cDNA libraries bearing sample barcodes and UMIs. In TCRdb, the 5' RACE reads were re-called with MiXCR into one record per CDR3 protein. The profile shows around 250,000 distinct CDR3 sequences, roughly 9.4% of them singletons. The table lists this clonotype with many counts. The antigen is undetermined. The chain employs TRBV5-1 and TRBJ2-2; 9 bases are shared with TRBD2. The sequence was obtained from a man aged 18-30 years who had mild COVID-19 (a few samples of this study predate the infection). Cell type and time point are not known. The sample consisted of PBMCs or a T cell subset sorted from them (not recorded which). This CDR3 is CASSLSLAGFNTGELFF. The CDR3 region has the DNA TGCGCCAGCAGCTTGTCGCTAGCGGGGTTCAACACCGGGGAGCTGTTTTTT.